A selection of T cell receptor beta chains follows, all from one sample in a study of blood T cell repertoires in COVID-19. Sequencing used immunoSEQ multiplex PCR; TCRdb keeps in-frame clones, though not all of them. In the table there are fewer than 55,000 clones, nearly 90% of which are singletons. The sample was peripheral blood. Source of these receptors: a man older than 75 with active or convalescent COVID-19. CDR3s include the opening cysteine and the closing phenylalanine or tryptophan. D genes are given only for firm matches. The listing skips clone size in some rows; elsewhere it reads once, few, many or a size class.

V gene	D gene	J gene	clone size	CDR3 protein	CDR3 DNA
TRBV19	TRBD1	TRBJ2-7	.	CASSPGTGTYEQYF	TGTGCCAGTAGCCCTGGGACAGGGACCTACGAGCAGTACTTC
TRBV5-4	TRBD2	TRBJ2-1	.	CASSLYGGAYNEQFF	TGTGCCAGCAGCTTGTATGGGGGGGCCTACAATGAGCAGTTCTTC
TRBV6-5	TRBD2	TRBJ2-2	.	CASSYSGGDTGELFF	TGTGCCAGCAGTTACTCGGGAGGGGACACCGGGGAGCTGTTTTTT
TRBV6-7	.	TRBJ1-3	.	CASSSTLAPGAGNTIYF	TGTGCCAGCAGTTCCACCCTTGCCCCAGGGGCTGGAAACACCATATATTTT
TRBV6-5	TRBD1	TRBJ1-2	.	CASQPGQGSGYTF	TGCGCCAGCCAACCGGGACAGGGGAGCGGCTACACCTTC
TRBV6-2/TRBV6-3	.	TRBJ1-5	.	CASSYEVSNQPQHF	TGTGCCAGCAGTTACGAGGTTAGCAATCAGCCCCAGCATTTT
TRBV18	.	TRBJ1-2	.	CASSPSRGDNGYTF	TGTGCCAGCTCACCCAGCAGGGGAGACAATGGCTACACCTTC
TRBV5-1	.	TRBJ1-4	.	CASSATQVAEKLFF	TGCGCCAGCAGCGCTACCCAAGTCGCTGAAAAACTGTTTTTT
TRBV27	.	TRBJ1-4	.	CASGIRQGWGEKLFF	TGTGCCAGCGGGATCCGGCAGGGTTGGGGTGAAAAACTGTTTTTT
TRBV13	TRBD1	TRBJ2-5	.	CASSWRQGIRETQYF	TGTGCCAGCAGCTGGAGACAGGGTATCCGGGAGACCCAGTACTTC
TRBV6-6	.	TRBJ2-2	.	CASSQPTGANTGELFF	TGTGCCAGCAGTCAACCGACAGGAGCGAACACCGGGGAGCTGTTTTTT
TRBV5-1	.	TRBJ2-3	.	CASSFNGRETDTQYF	TGCGCCAGCAGCTTTAACGGGAGAGAAACAGATACGCAGTATTTT
TRBV7-8	TRBD1	TRBJ1-1	.	CASSFSGTGLSTEAFF	TGTGCCAGCAGCTTCTCAGGGACAGGGTTGTCCACTGAAGCTTTCTTT
TRBV10-3	.	TRBJ2-6	.	CAISVDRSSGANVLTF	TGTGCCATCAGTGTCGACAGAAGCTCTGGGGCCAACGTCCTGACTTTC
TRBV12-3/TRBV12-4	.	TRBJ1-1	.	CASSPGLSTEAFF	TGTGCCAGCAGTCCCGGTCTGAGCACTGAAGCTTTCTTT
TRBV5-1	.	TRBJ2-2	.	CASSLDGGTVANTGELFF	TGCGCCAGCAGCTTGGACGGAGGGACAGTCGCGAACACCGGGGAGCTGTTTTTT
TRBV5-1	.	TRBJ1-1	.	CASSFSPGDRAEAFF	TGCGCCAGCAGCTTCAGTCCGGGGGACCGCGCTGAAGCTTTCTTT
TRBV2	.	TRBJ1-2	.	CANLRERDSGYTF	TGTGCCAATTTACGGGAGAGAGACTCTGGCTACACCTTC
TRBV5-1	.	TRBJ2-7	.	CASSVPGTYEQYF	TGCGCCAGCAGCGTACCAGGGACCTACGAGCAGTACTTC
TRBV6-2/TRBV6-3	TRBD2	TRBJ2-7	.	CASSGASGSYEQYF	TGTGCCAGCAGTGGGGCTAGCGGGAGTTACGAGCAGTACTTC
TRBV18	TRBD2	TRBJ2-1	.	CASSPRLAGDNEQFF	TGTGCCAGCTCACCCCGACTAGCGGGCGACAATGAGCAGTTCTTC
TRBV27	TRBD2	TRBJ2-1	.	CASSSPSGSRSPYYNEQFF	TGTGCCAGCAGTTCCCCTAGCGGGAGCCGGTCACCGTACTACAATGAGCAGTTCTTC
TRBV30	.	TRBJ1-6	.	CAWTLRKGHNSPLHF	TGTGCCTGGACCCTGCGGAAGGGGCATAATTCACCCCTCCACTTT
TRBV19	TRBD2	TRBJ2-1	.	CATGLAEDNEQFF	TGTGCCACTGGACTAGCGGAAGACAATGAGCAGTTCTTC
TRBV5-1	.	TRBJ1-3	few	CASSLGAKQSGNTIYF	TGCGCCAGCAGCTTGGGGGCCAAGCAGTCTGGAAACACCATATATTTT
TRBV19	TRBD2	TRBJ2-1	.	CASYGRPSGGMWDEQFF	TGTGCCAGTTACGGTCGGCCTAGCGGGGGGATGTGGGATGAGCAGTTCTTC
TRBV5-6	.	TRBJ1-5	.	CASSSGGYSNQPQHF	TGTGCCAGCAGCTCTGGGGGGTACAGCAATCAGCCCCAGCATTTT
TRBV3-1/TRBV3-2	.	TRBJ2-7	.	CASSQGAGADYEQYF	TGTGCCAGCAGCCAAGGGGCGGGTGCGGACTACGAGCAGTACTTC
TRBV7-6	.	TRBJ2-1	.	CASSRPYRDSNNEQFF	TGTGCCAGCAGCCGGCCATACCGGGACTCTAACAATGAGCAGTTCTTC
TRBV9	.	TRBJ1-2	.	CASSREAYGYTF	TGTGCCAGCAGTCGGGAGGCCTATGGCTACACCTTC
TRBV28	.	TRBJ1-5	.	CASTIGGNQPQHF	TGTGCCAGCACCATAGGGGGAAATCAGCCCCAGCATTTT
TRBV5-1	TRBD1	TRBJ2-2	.	CASSLAWTGVTGELFF	TGCGCCAGCAGCTTGGCGTGGACAGGGGTAACCGGGGAGCTGTTTTTT
TRBV20-1	.	TRBJ2-3	.	CSASVRGTNTDTQYF	TGCAGTGCTAGTGTCCGGGGGACCAACACAGATACGCAGTATTTT
TRBV13	.	TRBJ2-7	.	CASSLGRQGKRNEQYF	TGTGCCAGCAGCTTAGGAAGGCAGGGAAAAAGGAACGAGCAGTACTTC
TRBV28	.	TRBJ1-1	few	CASSLNRGTAFF	TGTGCCAGCAGTTTAAATCGCGGGACAGCTTTCTTT
TRBV4-3	TRBD1	TRBJ2-7	.	CASSQEWTGFYEQYF	TGCGCCAGCAGCCAAGAGTGGACAGGGTTCTACGAGCAGTACTTC
TRBV28	TRBD2	TRBJ2-1	once	CASSPRSGTYNEQFF	TGTGCCAGCAGTCCAAGAAGCGGGACCTACAATGAGCAGTTCTTC
TRBV30	TRBD2	TRBJ2-2	.	CAWSRLAGEYTGELFF	TGTGCCTGGAGTCGACTAGCGGGAGAGTATACCGGGGAGCTGTTTTTT
TRBV3-1/TRBV3-2	.	TRBJ2-3	.	CASSQDRGADTQYF	TGTGCCAGCAGCCAAGACAGGGGCGCAGATACGCAGTATTTT
TRBV6-6	TRBD1	TRBJ1-2	.	CASTLTGDYGYTF	TGTGCCAGCACCTTGACAGGGGACTATGGCTACACCTTC
TRBV7-2	.	TRBJ1-6	once	CASSSSWSNSPLHF	TGTGCCAGCAGCTCGAGCTGGAGTAATTCACCCCTCCACTTT
TRBV24-1	.	TRBJ1-2	.	CATSKGWGISNYGYTF	TGTGCCACCAGCAAAGGGTGGGGCATTTCAAACTATGGCTACACCTTC
TRBV5-4	TRBD2	TRBJ2-7	.	CASSLAGLGSYEQYF	TGTGCCAGCAGCTTGGCGGGACTAGGCTCCTACGAGCAGTACTTC
TRBV19	TRBD1	TRBJ1-5	.	CASSLYRGWDQPQHF	TGTGCCAGTAGTCTATACAGGGGGTGGGATCAGCCCCAGCATTTT
TRBV5-1	TRBD1	TRBJ2-1	.	CASSVDPGQGYNEQFF	TGCGCCAGCAGCGTAGATCCGGGACAGGGTTACAATGAGCAGTTCTTC
TRBV27	TRBD1	TRBJ2-3	.	CASTLQGTTDTQYF	TGTGCCAGCACTTTACAGGGGACCACAGATACGCAGTATTTT
TRBV3-1/TRBV3-2	.	TRBJ2-7	.	CASSPPNRTGGMKSYEQYF	TGTGCCAGCAGCCCGCCGAACAGAACGGGCGGGATGAAGTCCTACGAGCAGTACTTC
TRBV11-3	.	TRBJ2-3	.	CASSTRGPTDTQYF	TGTGCCAGCAGCACGAGAGGGCCCACAGATACGCAGTATTTT
TRBV27	.	TRBJ2-1	.	CASSRGPYNEQFF	TGTGCCAGCAGTCGGGGTCCTTACAATGAGCAGTTCTTC